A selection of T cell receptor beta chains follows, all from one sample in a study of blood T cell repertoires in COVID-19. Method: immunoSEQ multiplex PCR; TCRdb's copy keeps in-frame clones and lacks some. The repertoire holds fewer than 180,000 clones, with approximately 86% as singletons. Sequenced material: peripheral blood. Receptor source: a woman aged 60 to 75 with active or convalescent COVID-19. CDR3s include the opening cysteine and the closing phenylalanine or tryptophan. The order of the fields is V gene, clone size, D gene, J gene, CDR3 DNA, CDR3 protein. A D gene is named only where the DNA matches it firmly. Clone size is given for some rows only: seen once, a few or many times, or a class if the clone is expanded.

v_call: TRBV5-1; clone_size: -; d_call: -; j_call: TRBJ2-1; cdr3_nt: TGCGCCAGCAGCTTGGACGGGAGCTCCTACAATGAGCAGTTCTTC; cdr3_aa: CASSLDGSSYNEQFF
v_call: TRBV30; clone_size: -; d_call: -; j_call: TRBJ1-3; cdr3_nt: TGTGCCGGGGACCTGAGCTCTGGAAACACCATATATTTT; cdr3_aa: CAGDLSSGNTIYF
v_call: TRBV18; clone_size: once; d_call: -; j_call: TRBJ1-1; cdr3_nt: TGTGCCAGCTCACCGGCCGGGGTCCAGGTGAACACTGAAGCTTTCTTT; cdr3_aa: CASSPAGVQVNTEAFF
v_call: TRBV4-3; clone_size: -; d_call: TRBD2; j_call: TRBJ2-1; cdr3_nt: TGCGCCAGCAGCCAAGATCCGGGGGGTCCAAACAATGAGCAGTTCTTC; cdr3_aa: CASSQDPGGPNNEQFF
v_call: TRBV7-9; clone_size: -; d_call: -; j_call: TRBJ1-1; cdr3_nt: TGTGCCAGCAGACAAAAAACAGGGAACACTGAAGCTTTCTTT; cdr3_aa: CASRQKTGNTEAFF
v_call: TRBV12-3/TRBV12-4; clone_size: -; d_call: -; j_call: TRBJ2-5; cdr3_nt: TGTGCCAGCAGTCCGACAAAAGAGACCCAGTACTTC; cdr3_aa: CASSPTKETQYF
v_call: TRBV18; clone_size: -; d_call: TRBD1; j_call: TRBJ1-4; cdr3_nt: TGTGCCAGCTCACTTCCGGGACAGGGCAATGAAAAACTGTTTTTT; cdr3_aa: CASSLPGQGNEKLFF
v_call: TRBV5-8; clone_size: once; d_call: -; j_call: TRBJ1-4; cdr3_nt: TGTGCCAGCAGCTTAAGCCAGCGGGTTGAACTGTTTTTT; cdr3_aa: CASSLSQRVELFF
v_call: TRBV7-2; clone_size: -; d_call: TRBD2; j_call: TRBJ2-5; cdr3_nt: TGTGCCAGCAGCTTATCCCCAGGACTAGCGGAAGAGACCCAGTACTTC; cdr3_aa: CASSLSPGLAEETQYF
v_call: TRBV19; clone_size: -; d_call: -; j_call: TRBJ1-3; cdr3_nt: TGTGCCAGTAGTATGTGGAGAGCGAGCTCTGGAAACACCATATATTTT; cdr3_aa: CASSMWRASSGNTIYF
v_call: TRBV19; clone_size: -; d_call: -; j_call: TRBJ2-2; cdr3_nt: TGTGCCAGTAGCCGGTACGGGGAGCTGTTTTTT; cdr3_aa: CASSRYGELFF
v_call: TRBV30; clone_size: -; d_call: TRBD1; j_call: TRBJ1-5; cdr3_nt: TGTGCCTCCTCTTCAGGGGGGACTTATAGCAATCAGCCCCAGCATTTT; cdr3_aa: CASSSGGTYSNQPQHF
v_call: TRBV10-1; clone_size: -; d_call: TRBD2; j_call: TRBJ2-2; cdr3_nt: TGCGCCAGCAGGCAGGGAGGGACCGGGGAGCTGTTTTTT; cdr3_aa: CASRQGGTGELFF
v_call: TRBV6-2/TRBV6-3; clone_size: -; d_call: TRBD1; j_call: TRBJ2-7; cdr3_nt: TGTGCCAGCAGTCCCGACAGGGGGAACCTTCTTCTTACAAGCTCCTACGAGCAGTACTTC; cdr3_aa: CASSPDRGNLLLTSSYEQYF
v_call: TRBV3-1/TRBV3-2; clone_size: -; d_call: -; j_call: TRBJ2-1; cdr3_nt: TGTGCCAGCAGCCGCAGACAGGGGAGGGGGAATGAGCAGTTCTTC; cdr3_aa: CASSRRQGRGNEQFF
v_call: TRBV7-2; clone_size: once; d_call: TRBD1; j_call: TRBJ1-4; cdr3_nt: TGTGCCAGCAGCTCGAGTCCCGGGACAGCCTTAAATGAAAAACTGTTTTTT; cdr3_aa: CASSSSPGTALNEKLFF
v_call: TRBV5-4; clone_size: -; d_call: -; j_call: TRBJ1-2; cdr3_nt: TGTGCCAGCAGCAACGAAAGACAGGCCCGCATAGGCTACACCTTC; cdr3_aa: CASSNERQARIGYTF
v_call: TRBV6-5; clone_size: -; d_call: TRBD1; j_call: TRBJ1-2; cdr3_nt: TGTGCCAGCAGTTACTCGAGCACAGGGGGCAACTATGGCTACACCTTC; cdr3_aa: CASSYSSTGGNYGYTF
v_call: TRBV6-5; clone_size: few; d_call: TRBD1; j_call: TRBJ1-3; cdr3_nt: TGTGCCAGCAAGACAGGGGGTTTCTCCGGAAACACCATATATTTT; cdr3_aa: CASKTGGFSGNTIYF
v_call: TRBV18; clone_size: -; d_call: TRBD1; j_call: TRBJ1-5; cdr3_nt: TGTGCCAGCTCACCACCGGGCGGGACAGGGGCCCAGCCCCAGCATTTT; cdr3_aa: CASSPPGGTGAQPQHF
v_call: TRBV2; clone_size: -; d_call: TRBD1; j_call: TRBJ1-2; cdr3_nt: TGTGCCCAAGGACAGGATGGCTACACCTTC; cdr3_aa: CAQGQDGYTF
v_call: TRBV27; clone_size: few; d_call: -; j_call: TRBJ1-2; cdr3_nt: TGTGCCAGCAGTTACAGGGACAACTATGGCTACACCTTC; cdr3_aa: CASSYRDNYGYTF
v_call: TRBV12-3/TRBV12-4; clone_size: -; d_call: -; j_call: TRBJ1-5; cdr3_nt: TGTGCCAGCAGTTTAAGTTCAGGGGCCCAGCATTTT; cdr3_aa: CASSLSSGAQHF
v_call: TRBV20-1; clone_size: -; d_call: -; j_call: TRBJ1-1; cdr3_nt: TGCAGTGCTAGTAACCACGGGAGGGCGAACACTGAAGCTTTCTTT; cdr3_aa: CSASNHGRANTEAFF
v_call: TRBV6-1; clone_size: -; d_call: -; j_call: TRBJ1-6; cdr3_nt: TGTGCCAGCAGTGATGTCATCCCTTCACCCCTCCACTTT; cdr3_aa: CASSDVIPSPLHF
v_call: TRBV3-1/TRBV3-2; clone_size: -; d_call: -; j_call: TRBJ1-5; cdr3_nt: TGTGCCAGCAGCCAAGATCGGGATCAGCCCCAGCATTTT; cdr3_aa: CASSQDRDQPQHF
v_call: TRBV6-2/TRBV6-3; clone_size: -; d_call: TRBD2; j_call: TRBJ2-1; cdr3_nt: TGTGCCAGCAGTTCCCATCGGGGGGGATCCTACAATGAGCAGTTCTTC; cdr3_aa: CASSSHRGGSYNEQFF
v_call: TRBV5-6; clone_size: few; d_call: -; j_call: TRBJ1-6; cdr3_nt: TGTGCCAGCAGCGGGCAAAAAAATGGGAATTCACCCCTCCACTTT; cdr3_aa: CASSGQKNGNSPLHF
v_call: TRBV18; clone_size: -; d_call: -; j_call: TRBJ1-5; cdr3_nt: TGTGCCAGCTCAAGGCAGGGGAATCAGCCCCAGCATTTT; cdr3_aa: CASSRQGNQPQHF
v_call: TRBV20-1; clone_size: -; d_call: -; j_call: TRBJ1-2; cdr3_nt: TGCAGTGCTAGAACCCCAAGCGGCTACACCTTC; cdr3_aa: CSARTPSGYTF
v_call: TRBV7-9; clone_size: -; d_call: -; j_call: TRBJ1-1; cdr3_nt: TGTGCCAGCAGCTTAGCCGGGAGGGGGAACACTGAAGCTTTCTTT; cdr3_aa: CASSLAGRGNTEAFF
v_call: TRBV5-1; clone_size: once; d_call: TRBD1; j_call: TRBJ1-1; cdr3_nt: TGCGCCAGCAGCCCACATGGTGACAGGGGGTTTGAAGCTTTCTTT; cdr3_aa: CASSPHGDRGFEAFF
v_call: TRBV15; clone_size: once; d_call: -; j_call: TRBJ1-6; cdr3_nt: TGTGCCACCAGCAGAGGCAGGGAAAGCTCCTATAATTCACCCCTCCACTTT; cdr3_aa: CATSRGRESSYNSPLHF
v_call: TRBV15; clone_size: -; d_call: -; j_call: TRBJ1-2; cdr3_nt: TGTGCCACCAGCAACATTCAGGGGAATCTTGGCTACACCTTC; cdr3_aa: CATSNIQGNLGYTF